This T cell receptor beta chain was retrieved from a study of cytomegalovirus exposure and HLA in healthy donors. Points from the study as a whole: Many donors carried some public TCRs, although rarity characterized most TCR sequences.

The study ran its PCR with 60 Vbeta and 13 Jbeta primers. Repertoires were generated with immunoSEQ multiplex PCR, while TCRdb's copy carries only in-frame clones and drops some. The profile covers 150,000 to 200,000 clones, with approximately 80% appearing a single time and approximately 2.8% taken by the ten largest. To note about this clone: What it recognizes is unknown.

The length of the CDR3 is 14 residues. Losses at the gene ends were 3 bases for V and 8 bases for J; bases not matched to a gene: 11. Looked up from germline, CDR1 is GTSNPN and CDR2 is SVGIG (reference sequence). Sequencing was performed on PBMCs. The receptor's source is a male donor in good health and CMV-seronegative. The chain recombines TRBV30 with TRBJ1-2, with TRBD1 identical over 8 bases. CDR3 nucleotide sequence: TGTGCCTGGAGCCGAGATAGGACAGGGTACGGCTACACCTTC. It is translated as CAWSRDRTGYGYTF.